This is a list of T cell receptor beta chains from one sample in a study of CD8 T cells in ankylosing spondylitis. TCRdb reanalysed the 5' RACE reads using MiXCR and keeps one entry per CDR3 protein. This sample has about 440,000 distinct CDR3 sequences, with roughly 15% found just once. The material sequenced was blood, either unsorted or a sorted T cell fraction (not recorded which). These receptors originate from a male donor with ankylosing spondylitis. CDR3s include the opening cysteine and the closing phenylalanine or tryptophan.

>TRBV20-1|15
CSASGTSGGGVEQFF
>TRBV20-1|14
CSARAPTKNGELFF
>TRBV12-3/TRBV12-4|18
CASIQEGLGPGSYNEQFF
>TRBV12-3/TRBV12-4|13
CASRLTLLGTQYF
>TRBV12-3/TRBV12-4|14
CASSPRTGGNEQFF
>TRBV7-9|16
CASSWSPGLVGETQYF
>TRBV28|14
CASMVGRAPYEQYF
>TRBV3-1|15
CASSPTGQSNQPQHF
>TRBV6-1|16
CASSRKPLLYTGELFF
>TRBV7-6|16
CASSLGVDGRQETQYF
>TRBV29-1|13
CSVEADWSHEQYF
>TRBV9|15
CASSDRKGAQETQYF
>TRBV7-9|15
CASSLGQGGITEAFF
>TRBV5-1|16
CASSLRLAGAGDTQYF
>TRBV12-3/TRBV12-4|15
CASSPRTGYSYGYTF
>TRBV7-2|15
CASSFTGQGTTEAFF
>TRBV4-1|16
CASSQDHGLAKNIQYF
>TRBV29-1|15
CSVVSPGTRPGEQYF
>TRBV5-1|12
CASSEDNYGYTF
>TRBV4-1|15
CASSRAGGPPDTQYF
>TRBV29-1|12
CSVVGREDGYTF
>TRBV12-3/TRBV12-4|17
CASRPYPELPSGNEQFF
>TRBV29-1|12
CSAGAGPYEQYF
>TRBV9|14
CASSVSGSRETQYF
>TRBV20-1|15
CSATRDTNSNQPQHF
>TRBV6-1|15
CASSDGQTTNEKLFF
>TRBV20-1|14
CSAQGVGGANVLTF
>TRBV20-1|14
CSARAGTSSYEQYF
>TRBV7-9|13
CASILSSGGEQFF
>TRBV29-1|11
CSVGGGYEQYF
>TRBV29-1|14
CSVVPAGYYNEQFF
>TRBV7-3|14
CASSETGGRTEAFF
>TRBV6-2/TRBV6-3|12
CASRDRDTEAFF
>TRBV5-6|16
CASSAGTGRGDNEQFF
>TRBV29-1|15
CSVRGTGPSNYGYTF
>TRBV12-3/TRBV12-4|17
CASSLAGLALSTDTQYF
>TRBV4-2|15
CASSQELRLENIQYF
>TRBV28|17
CASSFRTSSSYNSPLHF
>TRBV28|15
CASSLGQGRGGELFF
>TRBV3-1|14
CASSQVGQRYGYTF
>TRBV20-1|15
CSAGGGGLARGEQFF
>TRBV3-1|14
CASRGTAKSYEQYF
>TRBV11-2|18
CASSLVPGQGAFENTIYF
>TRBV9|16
CASSVEASGRGNEQFF
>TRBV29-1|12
CSVLVRENEQYF
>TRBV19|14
CASSIRTGRYEQYF
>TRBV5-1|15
CASSTGTGGADTQYF
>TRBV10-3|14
CAIRGTAQNTEAFF
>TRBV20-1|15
CSARSASGPSYEQYF
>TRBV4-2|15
CASSLRDPWNSPLHF
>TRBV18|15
CASSPDFRGANEQFF
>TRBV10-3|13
CAISPGQQETQYF
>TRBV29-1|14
CSVVRGMGTDTQYF